These T cell receptor beta chains were read from a single sample in a study of T-cell reconstitution after alpha-beta-depleted transplantation in children. Using its own MiXCR run on the PCR reads, TCRdb lists one record per CDR3 protein. The top ten hold 4% of the sample, which has about 610,000 distinct CDR3 sequences, about 10% seen once. This specimen consisted of PBMCs from the stem cell graft donor, obtained from the stem cell graft. All receptors derive from a human donor who donated a stem cell graft to a child with acute myeloid leukemia. The CDR3 runs from the conserved cysteine through the conserved F or W. The D gene is left open where the match is weak. Some rows have no size entry. The others give once, few or many, or a class for an expanded clone.

v_call: TRBV7-7; clone_size: NA; d_call: NA; j_call: TRBJ2-1; cdr3_nt: TGTGCTAGCAGCTTAGGCGGTACACTCAATGAGCAGTTCTTC; cdr3_aa: CASSLGGTLNEQFF
v_call: TRBV2; clone_size: NA; d_call: NA; j_call: TRBJ1-1; cdr3_nt: TGTGCCAGCAGCGACCAGGGATGGGTGAACACTGAAGCTTTCTTT; cdr3_aa: CASSDQGWVNTEAFF
v_call: TRBV29-1; clone_size: many; d_call: NA; j_call: TRBJ1-1; cdr3_nt: TGCAGCGTTTCCCCGTGGGGCGGCAAGGGTGAAGCTTTCTTT; cdr3_aa: CSVSPWGGKGEAFF
v_call: TRBV29-1; clone_size: few; d_call: NA; j_call: TRBJ2-5; cdr3_nt: TGCAGCGTTGAAGGTCTTCCGGACAGCCAACAAGAGACCCAGTACTTC; cdr3_aa: CSVEGLPDSQQETQYF
v_call: TRBV20-1; clone_size: many; d_call: TRBD1; j_call: TRBJ1-1; cdr3_nt: TGCAGTGCTAGCAGGGGGAGGGGGCCGCGGAACACTGAAGCTTTCTTT; cdr3_aa: CSASRGRGPRNTEAFF
v_call: TRBV29-1; clone_size: NA; d_call: NA; j_call: TRBJ2-1; cdr3_nt: TGCAGCGTTGAAGGACGGCCGAGGGATGAGCAGTTCTTC; cdr3_aa: CSVEGRPRDEQFF
v_call: TRBV5-1; clone_size: many; d_call: NA; j_call: TRBJ2-2; cdr3_nt: TGCGCCAGCAGCTTGGAAGTCGGGACAAACCTGAGGACCGGGGAGCTGTTTTTT; cdr3_aa: CASSLEVGTNLRTGELFF
v_call: TRBV19; clone_size: few; d_call: NA; j_call: TRBJ2-7; cdr3_nt: TGTGCCAGTATGTCCCCATCCTACGAGCAGTACTTC; cdr3_aa: CASMSPSYEQYF
v_call: TRBV5-1; clone_size: few; d_call: NA; j_call: TRBJ1-3; cdr3_nt: TGCGCCAGCAGCTTGACGGTGACCTCTGGAAACACCATATATTTT; cdr3_aa: CASSLTVTSGNTIYF
v_call: TRBV9; clone_size: NA; d_call: TRBD2; j_call: TRBJ2-3; cdr3_nt: TGTGCCAGCAGCGTAGAGAAGCGGGAGGAAGGGGGCACAGATACGCAGTATTTT; cdr3_aa: CASSVEKREEGGTDTQYF
v_call: TRBV29-1; clone_size: many; d_call: TRBD1; j_call: TRBJ1-3; cdr3_nt: TGCAGCGTACAGACAGGGTTAAACACCATATATTTT; cdr3_aa: CSVQTGLNTIYF
v_call: TRBV5-4; clone_size: many; d_call: TRBD2; j_call: TRBJ2-1; cdr3_nt: TGTGCCAGCAGCTTGCGCGGCGGGAGCTCCTACAATGAGCAGTTCTTC; cdr3_aa: CASSLRGGSSYNEQFF
v_call: TRBV5-1; clone_size: NA; d_call: TRBD2; j_call: TRBJ2-1; cdr3_nt: TGCGCCAGCAGCTTGGCGGGACTAGCGAGCACCCACAATGAGCAGTTCTTC; cdr3_aa: CASSLAGLASTHNEQFF
v_call: TRBV6-2/TRBV6-3; clone_size: many; d_call: TRBD1; j_call: TRBJ1-2; cdr3_nt: TGTGCCAGCAGCGCCGACAGGGGAGGCTATGGCTACACCTTC; cdr3_aa: CASSADRGGYGYTF
v_call: TRBV20-1; clone_size: few; d_call: NA; j_call: TRBJ2-7; cdr3_nt: TGCAGTGCTAGGGGTGCGCTCACCTACGAGCAGTACTTC; cdr3_aa: CSARGALTYEQYF
v_call: TRBV7-2; clone_size: few; d_call: NA; j_call: TRBJ2-5; cdr3_nt: TGTCCCAGCAGCTTAGGGGGGGGCCGGGAGACCCAGTACTTC; cdr3_aa: CPSSLGGGRETQYF
v_call: TRBV10-3; clone_size: few; d_call: NA; j_call: TRBJ1-1; cdr3_nt: TGTGCCATCAGTGAGGACAGGGAAGCTTTCTTT; cdr3_aa: CAISEDREAFF
v_call: TRBV20-1; clone_size: few; d_call: NA; j_call: TRBJ2-3; cdr3_nt: TGCAGTGCTAGAGGAGGGTCCCCCCGCACAGATACGCAGTATTTT; cdr3_aa: CSARGGSPRTDTQYF
v_call: TRBV27; clone_size: many; d_call: TRBD2; j_call: TRBJ2-7; cdr3_nt: TGTGCCAGCAGTTTATCCGGGAGGGTATCCTACGAGCAGTACTTC; cdr3_aa: CASSLSGRVSYEQYF
v_call: TRBV12-3/TRBV12-4; clone_size: NA; d_call: TRBD1; j_call: TRBJ2-3; cdr3_nt: TGTGCCAGCACCTCGGGACAGGGTACAGATACGCAGTATTTT; cdr3_aa: CASTSGQGTDTQYF
v_call: TRBV29-1; clone_size: NA; d_call: TRBD2; j_call: TRBJ2-7; cdr3_nt: TGCAGCGTCAGGACTAGCGGGAGGAACGAGCAGTACTTC; cdr3_aa: CSVRTSGRNEQYF
v_call: TRBV2; clone_size: few; d_call: NA; j_call: TRBJ2-7; cdr3_nt: TGTGCCAGCGGGGTCAGTCCCTACGAGCAGTACTTC; cdr3_aa: CASGVSPYEQYF
v_call: TRBV6-2/TRBV6-3; clone_size: many; d_call: NA; j_call: TRBJ2-7; cdr3_nt: TGTGCCAGCAGGCCAGGGACGGTCTACGAGCAGTACTTC; cdr3_aa: CASRPGTVYEQYF
v_call: TRBV28; clone_size: NA; d_call: NA; j_call: TRBJ2-6; cdr3_nt: TGTGCCAGCAGTGACCACGTTTTGAGCGGGGCCAACGTCCTGACTTTC; cdr3_aa: CASSDHVLSGANVLTF
v_call: TRBV7-2; clone_size: NA; d_call: NA; j_call: TRBJ2-5; cdr3_nt: TGTGCCAGCAGCTTAGATCGCGCTCGAATGGGGACCCAGTACTTC; cdr3_aa: CASSLDRARMGTQYF
v_call: TRBV6-1; clone_size: few; d_call: TRBD1; j_call: TRBJ2-1; cdr3_nt: TGTGCCACCCACCGGGACAGGGTAAAAAATGAGCAGTTCTTC; cdr3_aa: CATHRDRVKNEQFF
v_call: TRBV29-1; clone_size: NA; d_call: TRBD1; j_call: TRBJ2-7; cdr3_nt: TGCAGCGTTGACATACAGGGGGATTACGAGCAGTACTTC; cdr3_aa: CSVDIQGDYEQYF
v_call: TRBV7-2; clone_size: NA; d_call: TRBD2; j_call: TRBJ2-2; cdr3_nt: TGTGCCAGCAGCTGGACTAGCGGGAGAGGTCCCGGGGAGCTGTTTTTT; cdr3_aa: CASSWTSGRGPGELFF
v_call: TRBV20-1; clone_size: NA; d_call: TRBD1; j_call: TRBJ2-1; cdr3_nt: TGCTGTGCTAGGGGCCAGGGGGCAGGTGCGGGAAGTGAGCAGTTCTTC; cdr3_aa: CCARGQGAGAGSEQFF
v_call: TRBV29-1; clone_size: few; d_call: TRBD2; j_call: TRBJ2-3; cdr3_nt: TGCAGCGTTAGCACTAGCGGGAGGACCACAGATACGCAGTATTTT; cdr3_aa: CSVSTSGRTTDTQYF
v_call: TRBV20-1; clone_size: NA; d_call: NA; j_call: TRBJ2-3; cdr3_nt: TGCAGTGCTCGCGGCCGGGAAAACACAGATACGCAGTATTTT; cdr3_aa: CSARGRENTDTQYF